This TCR beta chain was sequenced during a study of blood T cells in healthy people across ages. Using a J-beta primer mix together with a sample-barcoded 5' primer, a second PCR was run for about 6 to 11 cycles. With 12 random nucleotides, a template-switch adaptor tagged each individual cDNA molecule. A single record per CDR3 protein comes from TCRdb applying MiXCR to the 5' RACE reads. The table has fewer than 2,000,000 distinct CDR3 sequences, 39% seen once. The V and J ends lost 6 bases and 0 bases respectively, with 14 bases between them. This CDR3 is 15 amino acids long. Germline CDR1 and CDR2: MDHEN and SYDVKM.

Sequenced: blood. The receptor comes from a human donor in good health. The rearrangement joins TRBV28 to TRBJ2-5, with D possibly being TRBD2 (6 bases). The CDR3 loop is CASSLYGGYQETQYF. The CDR3 nucleotides are TGTGCCAGCAGCTTGTATGGGGGGTACCAAGAGACCCAGTACTTC.